The rows below give T cell receptor beta chains drawn from one sample of a study of T-cell memory formation after mild COVID-19. TCRdb reprocessed the 5' RACE reads with MiXCR, giving one entry per CDR3 protein. Here the sample spans about 440,000 distinct CDR3 sequences, approximately 20% being singletons. The sequenced material came from PBMCs or a T cell subset sorted from them (not recorded which). Receptors were obtained from an adult woman who had mild COVID-19 (a few samples of this study predate the infection). Cell type and time point are not known. Each CDR3 is given with its conserved first and last residue. The D gene is left open where the match is weak. Some rows mark clone size as missing; the rest say once, few, many or name a class of expanded clone.

v_gene	j_gene	d_gene	abundance	CDR3nt	CDR3aa
TRBV5-1	TRBJ1-1	TRBD1	few	TGCGCCAGCGACCCGGGACAGGGGAACACTGAAGCTTTCTTT	CASDPGQGNTEAFF
TRBV19	TRBJ1-2	NA	NA	TGTGCCAGTGGGTGGACTGTTAACTATGGCTACACCTTC	CASGWTVNYGYTF
TRBV5-1	TRBJ2-5	TRBD2	few	TGCGCCAGTCAAGCGGGGCTCCAAGAGACCCAGTACTTC	CASQAGLQETQYF
TRBV29-1	TRBJ2-7	TRBD1	NA	TGCAGCGTTGAAAAACAGGGGTACGAGCAGTACTTC	CSVEKQGYEQYF
TRBV27	TRBJ1-5	TRBD1	few	TGTGCCAGCAGTCCAGGGGGCTATCAGCCCCAGCATTTT	CASSPGGYQPQHF
TRBV11-2	TRBJ2-3	TRBD2	NA	TGTGCCAGCAGCCCCCCGACTAGCGGGAGGTTGACAGATACGCAGTATTTT	CASSPPTSGRLTDTQYF
TRBV7-9	TRBJ1-3	NA	few	TGTGCCAGCAGCTCCCGAGAAAACACCATATATTTT	CASSSRENTIYF
TRBV7-9	TRBJ2-7	NA	NA	TGTGCCAGCAGCTCAGCAGGGGACGAGCAGTACTTC	CASSSAGDEQYF
TRBV20-1	TRBJ2-5	TRBD2	many	TGCAGTGCTAGGACTAGCGGAGAGACCCAGTACTTC	CSARTSGETQYF
TRBV5-1	TRBJ1-2	NA	many	TGTGCCAGCAGTTTAGGTCTTAACTATGGCTACACCTTC	CASSLGLNYGYTF
TRBV5-6	TRBJ2-7	NA	few	TGTGCCATCCGGGGCTCCTACGAGCAGTACTTC	CAIRGSYEQYF
TRBV7-9	TRBJ2-3	NA	once	TGTGCCAGCAGCTTGGGACCAAAAGATACGCAGTATTTT	CASSLGPKDTQYF
TRBV28	TRBJ2-1	TRBD2	few	TGTGCCAGCAGTCCAGTAGCGGGAGAGGTCTACAATGAGCAGTTCTTC	CASSPVAGEVYNEQFF
TRBV6-1	TRBJ1-1	NA	few	TGTGCCAGCAGTGAAGACAGGATATGGGGGAACACTGAAGCTTTCTTT	CASSEDRIWGNTEAFF
TRBV5-5	TRBJ2-5	TRBD2	many	TGTGCCAGCAGCTTGGGTCGCGGTAGCGGGGGGGTAGAGACCCAGTACTTC	CASSLGRGSGGVETQYF
TRBV11-2	TRBJ2-1	NA	NA	TGTGCCAGCAGCTCCCGCGGGACCTTACTAGGTGATGAGCAGTTCTTC	CASSSRGTLLGDEQFF
TRBV7-2	TRBJ2-1	TRBD1	NA	TGTGCCAGCAGCTTAGTTCAGGCAGGGGGCGCGAATGAGCAGTTCTTC	CASSLVQAGGANEQFF
TRBV5-1	TRBJ2-5	NA	NA	TGCGCCAGCAGCTTGGCCTGGGCTGAAGAGACCCAGTACTTC	CASSLAWAEETQYF
TRBV29-1	TRBJ1-1	NA	NA	TGCAGCGTGAGCACAGGGTTAAAGAACACTGAAGCTTTCTTT	CSVSTGLKNTEAFF
TRBV13	TRBJ1-2	TRBD1	many	TGTGCCAGCAGCTCGCAGGGGGCATCACACTATGGCTACACCTTC	CASSSQGASHYGYTF
TRBV27	TRBJ2-7	TRBD1	NA	TGTGCCAGCTGCAGGACAGGGTTCTTCAACGAGCAGTACTTC	CASCRTGFFNEQYF
TRBV4-2	TRBJ2-1	TRBD2	NA	TGTGCCAGCAGCCCAATAGCGGGGCCGCAATTCGGGGAGCAGTTCTTC	CASSPIAGPQFGEQFF
TRBV5-1	TRBJ2-7	TRBD2	NA	TGCGCCAGCAGCTTAATAGCGGGAGGGCCGTTGAGTGAGCAGTACTTC	CASSLIAGGPLSEQYF
TRBV5-6	TRBJ1-2	TRBD1	NA	TGTGCCAGCAGCACCCCTAGGACAGGGGAGTCGGACTATGGCTACACCTTC	CASSTPRTGESDYGYTF
TRBV6-4	TRBJ2-3	NA	NA	TGTGCCAGCAGTGGGGACGGAATCACAGATACGCAGTATTTT	CASSGDGITDTQYF
TRBV2	TRBJ1-4	TRBD1	NA	TGTGCCAGCATTTGGGACAGGGGAGAAAAACTGTTTTTT	CASIWDRGEKLFF
TRBV15	TRBJ1-5	TRBD1	few	TGTGCCACCAGCAGAGGGACAGGGGCAGACCAGCCCCAGCATTTT	CATSRGTGADQPQHF
TRBV10-3	TRBJ1-5	NA	few	TGTGCCATCAGTACAGGGACCTATAGCAATCAGCCCCAGCATTTT	CAISTGTYSNQPQHF
TRBV6-1	TRBJ1-1	TRBD1	NA	TGTGCCAGCAGTTCCGACAGGGGCTACATGAACACTGAAGCTTTCTTT	CASSSDRGYMNTEAFF
TRBV12-3/TRBV12-4	TRBJ1-5	TRBD1	NA	TGTGCCAGCAGTTTCGGCGAGACAGGGACGGGTCAGCCCCAGCATTTT	CASSFGETGTGQPQHF
TRBV11-2	TRBJ2-2	TRBD1	many	TGTGCCAGCAGCTTAAAGACAGGGGGCACCGGGGAGCTGTTTTTT	CASSLKTGGTGELFF
TRBV24-1	TRBJ1-5	NA	few	TGTGCCACCAGTGATTTCGGGGGACAGCCCCAGCATTTT	CATSDFGGQPQHF
TRBV6-1	TRBJ2-1	TRBD1	NA	TGTGCCAGCAGAGACCGGGACAGGGGGCGGGTCAATGAGCAGTTCTTC	CASRDRDRGRVNEQFF
TRBV12-3/TRBV12-4	TRBJ2-7	NA	once	TGTGCCAGCAGTAACGGACAGCTGCTATCCTACGAGCAGTACTTC	CASSNGQLLSYEQYF
TRBV6-5	TRBJ2-2	NA	NA	TGTGCCAGCAGTTACTCAGAGGGAGTGGGAACCGGGGAGCTGTTTTTT	CASSYSEGVGTGELFF
TRBV7-2	TRBJ2-1	TRBD2	NA	TGTGCCAGCAGCTTAGGGGGACTAGCGTATGAGCAGTTCTTC	CASSLGGLAYEQFF
TRBV5-1	TRBJ2-1	NA	many	TGCGCCAGCAGCTCACCGCCCGGGACCGACGCCTCTAATGAGCAGTTCTTC	CASSSPPGTDASNEQFF
TRBV14	TRBJ1-6	NA	NA	TGTGCCAGCAGCCAAGATCAGAGCAATTCACCCCTCCACTTT	CASSQDQSNSPLHF
TRBV18	TRBJ2-7	NA	many	TGTGCCAGCTCCCTCCCTTACTACGAGCAGTACTTC	CASSLPYYEQYF
TRBV6-5	TRBJ2-5	NA	few	TGTGCCAGCGCTAAGGATAGGGGTCGGGGGACCCAGTACTTC	CASAKDRGRGTQYF
TRBV10-3	TRBJ2-1	NA	NA	TGTGCCATCAGTGAGCGGACCCAAATCGTGGGAGGTACTCACAATGAGCAGTTCTTC	CAISERTQIVGGTHNEQFF
TRBV12-3/TRBV12-4	TRBJ1-2	NA	once	TGTGCCAGCGCGGCCGGGGGTTGGGGCTACACCTTC	CASAAGGWGYTF
TRBV20-1	TRBJ2-7	NA	NA	TGCAGTGCTAGAGATAGTCGGGGGACAGACCTGACCTTC	CSARDSRGTDLTF
TRBV2	TRBJ2-5	TRBD1	NA	TGTGCCAGCAGCGGGGACAGGGGTACCGAGACCCAGTACTTC	CASSGDRGTETQYF
TRBV29-1	TRBJ2-7	TRBD2	NA	TGCAGCGTTGAAGCAGGGACTAGCGGGAGGCGCGAGCAGTACTTC	CSVEAGTSGRREQYF
TRBV19	TRBJ1-5	TRBD1	NA	TGTGCCAGTACCGTTGACAGGGGGAGGAATCAGCCCCAGCATTTT	CASTVDRGRNQPQHF
TRBV4-3	TRBJ2-6	NA	many	TGCGCCAGCAGCCAAGATCCGGCAGCTGGGGCCAACGTCCTGACTTTC	CASSQDPAAGANVLTF
TRBV29-1	TRBJ1-2	NA	many	TGCAGCGTTGAAGATTTGGGACTGGAGGATAGGACTAACTATGGCTACACCTTC	CSVEDLGLEDRTNYGYTF
TRBV30	TRBJ1-1	NA	NA	TGTGCGTCCGACCTAAGGAACACTGAAGCTTTCTTT	CASDLRNTEAFF
TRBV3-1	TRBJ2-7	TRBD2	few	TGTGCCAGCAGCCTCGGGACTAGCGGGTTCGAGCAGTACTTC	CASSLGTSGFEQYF
TRBV7-9	TRBJ2-3	NA	NA	TGTGCCAGCAGCTTCCTAAGCGGGAGCACAGATACGCAGTATTTT	CASSFLSGSTDTQYF
TRBV9	TRBJ2-1	TRBD2	NA	TGTGCCAGCAGCGCACCTGGGACTACGGATGAGCAGTTCTTC	CASSAPGTTDEQFF
TRBV19	TRBJ2-6	NA	NA	TGTGCCACCCGGACCGTCTTCTCTGGGGCCAACGTCCTGACTTTC	CATRTVFSGANVLTF
TRBV6-5	TRBJ2-7	TRBD1	NA	TGTGCCAGCAGACGGACCGGGACAGGAGCCTACGAGCAGTACTTC	CASRRTGTGAYEQYF